The clone carrying this TCR beta chain was recorded once. Authors' analysis steps: Nucleated cell number was recorded as an estimate derived from reference gene primer amplification. The assay was immunoSEQ multiplex PCR, and TCRdb's table has in-frame clones only and misses some. The V and J calls and clone size come from that table; D and trimming were worked out from the DNA. The sample carries approximately 140,000 clones, 84% recorded once. The V and J ends lost 6 bases and 4 bases, in that order; junction bases with no gene match: 2. The CDR3 is 13 residues long. Germline loops: CDR1 LNHDA, CDR2 SQIVND (reference sequence). These data belong to a study of blood T cell repertoires in COVID-19. Across the study: From T cells, B-cell-depleted T cells, or PBMCs came the material, which was cDNA or gDNA.

The chain is built from TRBV19 and TRBJ2-1; TRBD2 matches 8 bases. The TCR sequence derives from a man aged 55-75 years with acute or convalescent COVID-19. Sample: peripheral blood. The CDR3 nucleotides are TGTGCCAGTAGGACTAGCGCATACAATGAGCAGTTCTTC. Translated, it gives CASRTSAYNEQFF.